The sequence of this TCR beta chain was determined in a study of blood T cell repertoires in COVID-19. For the study at large: T cells, B-cell-depleted T cells, or PBMCs provided the cDNA or gDNA that served as material.

The trim removed 2 bases at V and 9 bases at J, leaving 13 bases unmatched. In germline, CDR1 is SGHTA, CDR2 FQGNSA. CDR3 size: 16 residues. The data were produced by immunoSEQ multiplex PCR, yet TCRdb's version contains in-frame clones alone and is incomplete. This sample carries 150,000 to 200,000 clones, roughly nine tenths of them seen once, and the ten largest clones take roughly 11%. Seattle patients were enrolled while actively infected and followed longitudinally. The chain carries TRBV7-2 and TRBJ2-1; 7 bases align to TRBD2. The TCR sequence derives from a woman aged 55-70 years with COVID-19, enrolled during active disease. The sequenced sample consisted of peripheral blood. CDR3: CASSLSAGVLGGEQFF. As DNA, the CDR3 is TGTGCCAGCAGCTTATCGGCGGGAGTCCTGGGCGGTGAGCAGTTCTTC.